This T cell receptor (beta chain) came from a study of shared clonotypes between healthy human individuals. An assay was performed, and its level was deep. The method was immunoSEQ multiplex PCR; TCRdb's version includes in-frame clones alone and lacks a portion of them. In the table there are 640,000 or so clones, around 72% of which are singletons. There are a few counts of this clone. The CDR3 has 15 residues. Between the trimmed V and J ends, which lost 3 bases and 8 bases, there was a span of 17 bases. The germline CDR1 and CDR2 sequences are SEHNR and FQNEAQ (reference sequence). This TCR derives from a woman aged 25 to 39 in good health. The rearrangement joins TRBV7-9 to TRBJ2-1; D unresolved. The sequenced material came from memory CD4+ T cells sorted from blood. Subset of the sample: CD45RA-negative fraction. This CDR3 is CASSFQNLEYDEQFF. The CDR3 DNA is TGTGCCAGCAGCTTTCAAAATCTGGAGTACGATGAGCAGTTCTTC.